The present entry profiles one T cell receptor (beta chain) with its context. The antigen is undetermined. The data originate from a study of T cell responses to AZD1222 COVID-19 vaccine. Study findings and constraints: AZD1222 recipients seropositive at baseline numbered only 5 to 7. The sample set comprised mostly white British donors with more females, and clonal diversity was possibly underestimated. Close to half of spike-specific TCRs reportedly recognize unmutated variant regions.

The data were produced by immunoSEQ multiplex PCR, yet TCRdb's version contains in-frame clones alone and is incomplete. The table records around 75,000 clones, roughly 84% of them present only once. Sample: peripheral blood, taken on day 0 of AZD1222 vaccination. The source is an adult in good health.

CDR3 nucleotide sequence: TGTGCCAGCAGCCCACGGGGACAGGGGGCTTGGGGTGGCTACACCTTC. Translating it yields CASSPRGQGAWGGYTF. The chain has TRBV5-8 and TRBJ1-2, with 12 bases matching TRBD1. The CDR3 spans 16 residues. V gave up 4 bases and J gave up 7 bases; unmatched junction bases: 11. Germline values: CDR1 SGHTS, CDR2 YDEGEE.